This is a list of T cell receptor beta chains from one sample in a study of T-cell reconstitution after alpha-beta-depleted transplantation in children. TCRdb ran MiXCR on the PCR reads and lists one entry per CDR3 protein. The sample has around 240,000 distinct CDR3 sequences, about 8.8% seen once. The sequencing here drew on PBMCs from the stem cell graft donor, taken from the stem cell graft. These receptors were taken from a human donor who donated a stem cell graft to a child with SCID. Both conserved end residues are part of each CDR3. D genes are given only for firm matches. Rows may omit the clone size; those that give it use once, few, many or a size class.

cdr3_aa	cdr3_nt	d_call	j_call	clone_size	v_call
CASSFRQASDTQYF	TGTGCCAGCAGTTTTCGACAGGCCTCAGATACGCAGTATTTT	-	TRBJ2-3	once	TRBV12-3/TRBV12-4
CASRTDRESNQPQHF	TGTGCCAGCAGGACGGACAGGGAAAGCAATCAGCCCCAGCATTTT	TRBD1	TRBJ1-5	many	TRBV7-8
CASSLLAGLETQYF	TGTGCCAGCAGCCTACTAGCGGGGCTAGAGACCCAGTACTTC	TRBD2	TRBJ2-5	-	TRBV3-1
CASSSGTGKAFF	TGTGCCAGCTCATCCGGGACAGGGAAAGCTTTCTTT	TRBD1	TRBJ1-1	few	TRBV18
CASSLQGNGQPQHF	TGTGCCAGCAGCCTACAGGGGAACGGACAGCCCCAGCATTTT	TRBD1	TRBJ1-5	many	TRBV3-1
CSATGTGDQPQHF	TGCAGTGCAACCGGGACAGGGGACCAGCCCCAGCATTTT	TRBD1	TRBJ1-5	-	TRBV20-1
CATSDSPIDTQYF	TGTGCCACCAGTGATTCTCCGATAGATACGCAGTATTTT	-	TRBJ2-3	many	TRBV24-1
CSALQGQATYEQYF	TGCAGTGCCCTACAGGGACAGGCAACCTACGAGCAGTACTTC	TRBD1	TRBJ2-7	many	TRBV20-1
CSARQGFKGYTF	TGCAGTGCCAGACAGGGCTTCAAAGGCTACACCTTC	TRBD1	TRBJ1-2	many	TRBV20-1
CASSLAGARGDTQYF	TGTGCCAGCAGCCTAGCGGGGGCCCGGGGAGATACGCAGTATTTT	TRBD2	TRBJ2-3	many	TRBV6-1
CASSVLTGRNTEAFF	TGTGCCAGCAGCGTACTGACCGGGAGGAACACTGAAGCTTTCTTT	-	TRBJ1-1	many	TRBV9
CASSVGGRRPNTGELFF	TGTGCCAGCAGCGTAGGAGGACGGCGCCCGAACACCGGGGAGCTGTTTTTT	-	TRBJ2-2	-	TRBV9
CASSLGTGWYNEQFF	TGTGCCAGCAGCCTCGGGACAGGGTGGTACAATGAGCAGTTCTTC	TRBD1	TRBJ2-1	many	TRBV7-2
CASSYEGASTGELFF	TGTGCCAGCAGCTACGAGGGGGCAAGCACCGGGGAGCTGTTTTTT	TRBD1	TRBJ2-2	many	TRBV9
CSVAPPAGLTEAFF	TGCAGCGTTGCCCCCCCCGCAGGGCTCACTGAAGCTTTCTTT	-	TRBJ1-1	many	TRBV29-1
CASSYTGGSGNTIYF	TGTGCCAGCAGCTATACAGGTGGCTCTGGAAACACCATATATTTT	-	TRBJ1-3	many	TRBV7-8
CASNFRGRNTGELFF	TGTGCCAGCAATTTCAGGGGACGGAACACCGGGGAGCTGTTTTTT	-	TRBJ2-2	many	TRBV6-5
CASSYSFGRLEKLFF	TGTGCCAGCAGTTACTCGTTCGGGAGACTGGAAAAACTGTTTTTT	-	TRBJ1-4	few	TRBV6-5
CASSRGSRSPPTQYF	TGTGCCAGCAGCCGTGGATCCCGTAGCCCTCCGACCCAGTACTTC	-	TRBJ2-5	-	TRBV6-1
CATSDFGEGRAGELFF	TGTGCCACCAGTGATTTCGGGGAAGGGCGAGCCGGGGAGCTGTTTTTT	-	TRBJ2-2	-	TRBV24-1
CACSLGRTSGGYTDTQYF	TGTGCCTGCAGTCTTGGCCGGACTAGCGGGGGATACACAGATACGCAGTATTTT	TRBD2	TRBJ2-3	-	TRBV12-3/TRBV12-4
CASSDGRVYQKLFF	TGCGCCAGCAGTGATGGGAGGGTTTACCAGAAACTGTTTTTT	-	TRBJ1-4	many	TRBV10-2
CASSPPEGADQPQHF	TGTGCCAGCTCACCACCGGAGGGGGCGGATCAGCCCCAGCATTTT	TRBD1	TRBJ1-5	-	TRBV18
CASSQDYRAEEEKLFF	TGTGCCAGCAGCCAAGATTACAGGGCCGAGGAAGAAAAACTGTTTTTT	-	TRBJ1-4	many	TRBV3-1
CSVGTSGGSNYGYTF	TGCAGCGTTGGTACATCAGGGGGCTCGAACTATGGCTACACCTTC	TRBD1	TRBJ1-2	many	TRBV29-1
CASSLASTGDVFF	TGTGCCAGCAGCTTAGCTTCGACAGGGGATGTTTTCTTT	TRBD1	TRBJ1-1	many	TRBV7-2
CASRGGTSTDTQYF	TGTGCCAGCAGGGGGGGGACTAGCACAGATACGCAGTATTTT	TRBD2	TRBJ2-3	many	TRBV28
CSATVRPQIPYEQYF	TGCAGTGCCACCGTCCGACCTCAAATCCCCTACGAGCAGTACTTC	-	TRBJ2-7	many	TRBV20-1
CCARGTSGLAGGLIQYNEQFF	TGCTGTGCTAGGGGCACCTCTGGACTAGCGGGGGGACTTATACAATACAATGAGCAGTTCTTC	TRBD2	TRBJ2-1	few	TRBV20-1
CSVLPYPDLGGNTEAFF	TGCAGCGTTTTACCCTACCCCGACCTCGGGGGGAACACTGAAGCTTTCTTT	-	TRBJ1-1	many	TRBV29-1
CAICLKARGLAGANVLTF	TGTGCCATCTGTTTGAAGGCCAGGGGGCTCGCTGGGGCCAACGTCCTGACTTTC	TRBD1	TRBJ2-6	-	TRBV3-1
CSARGVVFSSYEQYF	TGCAGTGCTAGAGGGGTAGTCTTCTCCTCCTACGAGCAGTACTTC	-	TRBJ2-7	many	TRBV20-1
CASSYSGTESEQFF	TGTGCCAGCAGCTACTCCGGGACAGAGAGTGAGCAGTTCTTC	TRBD1	TRBJ2-1	few	TRBV3-1
CASSLLGPTGNTEAFF	TGTGCCAGCAGCTTACTCGGTCCGACTGGGAACACTGAAGCTTTCTTT	-	TRBJ1-1	many	TRBV7-9
CSARDLVRVGTGELFF	TGCAGTGCTAGAGATTTGGTGCGGGTTGGAACCGGGGAGCTGTTTTTT	-	TRBJ2-2	many	TRBV20-1
CASSPTSGTYNEQFF	TGCGCCAGCAGCCCGACTAGCGGAACTTACAATGAGCAGTTCTTC	TRBD2	TRBJ2-1	many	TRBV5-1
CASSLAPGLAGPTDTQYF	TGTGCCAGCAGCTTAGCCCCGGGCCTAGCGGGGCCGACAGATACGCAGTATTTT	TRBD2	TRBJ2-3	few	TRBV7-9
CASSPPVASTDTQYF	TGCGCCAGCAGCCCCCCAGTCGCAAGCACAGATACGCAGTATTTT	-	TRBJ2-3	many	TRBV5-1
CASSLAPRGPYEQYF	TGTGCCAGCAGCTTGGCTCCCAGGGGGCCCTACGAGCAGTACTTC	TRBD1	TRBJ2-7	many	TRBV5-5
CASSPGPQETQYF	TGTGCCAGCAGCCCGGGACCCCAAGAGACCCAGTACTTC	-	TRBJ2-5	many	TRBV7-3
CASSSGTGIYEQYF	TGCGCCAGCAGCTCCGGGACAGGGATCTACGAGCAGTACTTC	TRBD1	TRBJ2-7	many	TRBV5-1
CASSSPTWGGRQETQYF	TGCGCCAGCAGCTCCCCAACCTGGGGGGGGCGGCAAGAGACCCAGTACTTC	-	TRBJ2-5	few	TRBV5-1
CSARDTAETYTEAFF	TGCAGTGCTAGAGATACTGCGGAAACCTACACTGAAGCTTTCTTT	-	TRBJ1-1	few	TRBV20-1
CASSQGTGSNEQYF	TGTGCCAGCAGCCAGGGGACAGGGAGCAACGAGCAGTACTTC	TRBD1	TRBJ2-7	few	TRBV7-9
CASSRTGLFYEQYF	TGTGCCAGCAGCAGGACAGGGTTGTTCTACGAGCAGTACTTC	TRBD1	TRBJ2-7	few	TRBV2
CASSLPTGDHTEAFF	TGCGCCAGCAGCTTGCCGACAGGGGATCACACTGAAGCTTTCTTT	TRBD1	TRBJ1-1	many	TRBV5-1
CASSQVNSGGPDEQFF	TGTGCCAGCAGCCAAGTAAATAGCGGGGGGCCAGATGAGCAGTTCTTC	TRBD2	TRBJ2-1	many	TRBV3-1
CASSRLLASGAGGELFF	TGCGCCAGCAGCCGTCTACTAGCGTCGGGGGCCGGCGGGGAGCTGTTTTTT	-	TRBJ2-2	many	TRBV4-3
CASSLTQPGISNTEAFF	TGCGCCAGCAGCTTGACGCAACCCGGGATCTCGAACACTGAAGCTTTCTTT	-	TRBJ1-1	many	TRBV5-1